This TCR beta chain is from a study of blood T cell repertoires in COVID-19. V dropped 2 bases and J dropped 7; count of bases not matched to a gene: 4. The CDR3 runs to 13 residues. Germline V lookup: CDR1 MNHEY, CDR2 SMNVEV (reference sequence). Profiled with immunoSEQ multiplex PCR; TCRdb holds only in-frame clones, not every one. Seen here are roughly 190,000 clones, 87% observed once, and the top ten hold around 2.3%. The sequencing sample was made of PBMCs or T cells enriched from blood (not recorded which). The genes are TRBV27 and TRBJ1-1; 7 bases line up with TRBD1. This receptor was obtained from a woman between 25 and 40 years old who had recovered from COVID-19. CDR3 amino acids: CASSLVGGREAFF. CDR3 in DNA: TGTGCCAGCAGTTTAGTAGGGGGCCGTGAAGCTTTCTTT.